These 30 T cell receptor beta chains originate from one sample sequenced in a study of blood T cell repertoires in COVID-19. TCRdb's table, derived via immunoSEQ multiplex PCR, lists solely in-frame clones and lacks some. Of tens of thousands of clones in the sample, about 90% are singletons; the top ten hold roughly 2.6%. The specimen sequenced was peripheral blood. These receptors were obtained from a middle-aged man with COVID-19, enrolled during active disease.

This sequence joins TRBV7-2 and TRBJ2-7, with a tentative D call TRBD2 (5 bases). In germline, CDR1 is SGHTA, CDR2 FQGNSA. The V gene lost 1 base and the J gene lost 2 bases, with 9 bases spanning the gap. The CDR3 loop spans 14 amino acids. The CDR3 DNA is TGTGCCAGCAGCTTAGAGCCGGGAACCTACGAGCAGTACTTC. Translating gives CASSLEPGTYEQYF.

The table lists this clone with a few counts. The chain links TRBV12-3 or TRBV12-4 to TRBJ1-5; D perhaps matches TRBD1 (6 bases). The CDR3 length is 13 residues. The V gene lost 4 bases and the J gene lost 7 bases, with 11 bases spanning the gap. CDR3 sequence (DNA): TGTGCCAGCAGTTCGGCAGGGGTGCAGCCCCAGCATTTT. Translation: CASSSAGVQPQHF.

The V gene is TRBV27, the J gene TRBJ1-6, with unresolved D. CDR1 is MNHEY and CDR2 is SMNVEV in the germline V gene (reference sequence). The CDR3 extends over 16 amino acids. V was cut by 3 bases and J by 4 bases, with 13 bases left in between. CDR3 bases: TGTGCCAGCAGTTTTTTAGCGGGAATTTATAATTCACCCCTCCACTTT. Amino acids: CASSFLAGIYNSPLHF.

The chain is built from TRBV24-1 and TRBJ2-7, with D maybe TRBD2 (6 bases). V was clipped by 3 bases and J by 2 bases, with 7 bases between them. The germline V gene has CDR1 KGHDR and CDR2 SFDVKD. The CDR3 has 13 residues. As DNA, the CDR3 is TGTGCCACCAGTGATGGGGGGACCTACGAGCAGTACTTC. Protein product: CATSDGGTYEQYF.

The CDR3 DNA is TGTGCCAGCACCTACAGGGATAGTGAAAAACTGTTTTTT. Its protein is CASTYRDSEKLFF. This chain links TRBV2 with TRBJ1-4; perhaps TRBD1 as D (6 bases). The germline gives CDR1 SNHLY, CDR2 FYNNEI. This CDR3 spans 13 amino acids. Between the trimmed V and J ends, which lost 7 bases and 7 bases, there was a span of 13 bases.

The rearrangement links TRBV28 to TRBJ2-7, with D possibly TRBD2 on 7 matching bases. This CDR3 spans 15 amino acids. V shed 2 bases and J shed 4 bases, with 15 bases lying between them. Germline assignment: CDR1 MDHEN and CDR2 SYDVKM. DNA of the CDR3: TGTGCCAGCAGTTTAGGGGGGGCCGGGGGTTACGAGCAGTACTTC. This codes for CASSLGGAGGYEQYF.

In this sample, this clone turned up a few times. V is TRBV7-2 and J is TRBJ2-1, with 9 nucleotides matching TRBD2. Germline values: CDR1 SGHTA, CDR2 FQGNSA. The V segment lost 5 bases and the J segment 7 bases; nucleotides outside the gene matches: 12. This CDR3 has 16 amino acids. CDR3 bases: TGTGCCAGCAGCGCCTCGTCGGCGGGGGGGCTGAATGAGCAGTTCTTC. Protein product: CASSASSAGGLNEQFF.

This sequence joins TRBV6-5 and TRBJ1-6; the D gene is possibly TRBD1 (6 bases). Germline assignment: CDR1 MNHEY and CDR2 SVGAGI. The ends were cut back, 5 bases at V and 6 bases at J, with 14 bases in the middle. The CDR3 sequence is 15 residues long. CDR3: CASSLGGQGNSPLHF. The CDR3 DNA follows: TGTGCCAGCAGTCTAGGGGGTCAGGGTAATTCACCCCTCCACTTT.

The rearrangement uses TRBV9 and TRBJ1-6, with D uncertain. In germline, CDR1 is SGDLS, CDR2 YYNGEE. The CDR3 has 15 residues. The V gene lost 3 bases and the J gene lost 7 bases, with 14 bases spanning the gap. The CDR3 loop reads CASSESGSNNSPLHF. The CDR3 DNA follows: TGTGCCAGCAGCGAATCAGGCTCAAACAATTCACCCCTCCACTTT.

This clone has only a few counts. The rearrangement joins TRBV5-1 to TRBJ2-1; TRBD2 matches at 9 bases. The trim removed 4 bases at V and 5 bases at J, leaving 16 bases unmatched. Germline values: CDR1 SGHRS, CDR2 YFSETQ. CDR3 length: 18 amino acids. The CDR3 loop reads CASSLTGTSIWTHNEQFF. Written as DNA, the CDR3 is TGCGCCAGCAGCCTTACCGGGACTAGCATCTGGACGCACAATGAGCAGTTCTTC.

The chain recombines TRBV5-1 with TRBJ1-6; 7 bases map to TRBD1. CDR1 is SGHRS and CDR2 is YFSETQ in the germline V gene. The CDR3 extends over 17 amino acids. Trimming cost V 0 bases and J 7 bases; bases outside gene matches: 10. CDR3 in DNA: TGCGCCAGCAGCTTGGAGGGGATGACAGGGCCGAATTCACCCCTCCACTTT. It encodes CASSLEGMTGPNSPLHF.

The table lists this clone with a few counts. Other DNA sequences in the sample encode the same CDR3. The V gene is TRBV27, the J gene TRBJ1-5; D possibly corresponds to TRBD1 (5 bases). V lost 3 bases, J lost 0 bases, and 12 bases lay in between. The CDR3 sequence is 16 residues long. The germline V gene has CDR1 MNHEY and CDR2 SMNVEV (reference sequence). For the CDR3, the DNA is TGTGCCAGCAGTTTTCGCGGGGGTTATAGCAATCAGCCCCAGCATTTT. Protein product: CASSFRGGYSNQPQHF.

The chain has TRBV4-1 and TRBJ2-1; 7 bases match TRBD2. In germline, CDR1 is MGHRA, CDR2 YSYEKL. The J segment lost 5 bases and the V segment lost 4 bases, leaving 8 bases of the junction unmatched. The CDR3 is 15 amino acids. In DNA, the CDR3 is TGCGCCAGCAGCCTCCTGGGGAGCGGGGACAATGAGCAGTTCTTC. It codes for CASSLLGSGDNEQFF.

The DNA of the CDR3 is TGTGCCACCAGCAGAGAAGGAGGGGCGACCGGACTCTCCTATAATTCACCCCTCCACTTT. This translates into CATSREGGATGLSYNSPLHF. This chain uses TRBV15 with TRBJ1-6, with D tentatively TRBD1 (5 bases). Germline V gene sequence: CDR1 LNHNV, CDR2 YYDKDF (reference sequence). Trimming took 0 bases from V and 0 from J, leaving 18 bases between them. CDR3 length equals 20 residues. The variable domain in full, completed from reference TRBV15 and TRBJ1-6, reads DAMVIQNPRYQVTQFGKPVTLSCSQTLNHNVMYWYQQKSSQAPKLLFHYYDKDFNNEADTPDNFQSRRPNTSFCFLDIRSPGLGDTAMYLCATSREGGATGLSYNSPLHFGNGTRLTVT.

The V call is TRBV7-3, the J call TRBJ2-3, with a possible D match to TRBD2 (7 bases). Germline-derived CDR1 and CDR2 are SGHTA and FQGTGA. V lost 5 bases and J lost 5, with 17 bases in between. The CDR3 extends over 15 amino acids. The DNA of the CDR3 is TGTGCCAGCAGCCGCTTGGCGGGGGCAGAAGATACGCAGTATTTT. Translated, it gives CASSRLAGAEDTQYF.

V is TRBV3-1 (or the pseudogene TRBV3-2) and J is TRBJ2-7; D possibly corresponds to TRBD1 (5 bases). V dropped 6 bases and J dropped 3 bases, with 9 bases sitting between them. The CDR3 is 12 residues long. In germline, CDR1 is LGHDT, CDR2 YNNKEL (reference sequence). For the CDR3, the DNA is TGTGCCAGCAGGGGGCAGTACTACGAGCAGTACTTC. It is translated as CASRGQYYEQYF.

The chain carries TRBV5-1 and TRBJ2-5, with 7 bases matching TRBD1. Germline values: CDR1 SGHRS, CDR2 YFSETQ. The CDR3 spans 14 residues. The junction had 5 bases not matched to a gene; V was cut back by 5 bases and J by 1 base. CDR3 loop: CASSMGQPQETQYF. DNA of the CDR3: TGCGCCAGCAGTATGGGACAGCCCCAAGAGACCCAGTACTTC.

V and J are TRBV18 and TRBJ1-4; D is perhaps TRBD1 (6 bases). The CDR3 contains 15 residues. V dropped 0 bases and J dropped 6 bases, with 11 bases sitting between them. Germline CDR1 and CDR2: KGHSH and LQKENI. The CDR3 loop is CASSPPRGGDEKLFF. DNA for the CDR3: TGTGCCAGCTCACCACCTCGAGGGGGGGATGAAAAACTGTTTTTT.

V is TRBV7-3 and J is TRBJ2-3; D may be TRBD2 (6 bases). From germline, CDR1 is SGHTA and CDR2 FQGTGA. The V gene lost 1 base and the J gene lost 1 base, with 12 bases spanning the gap. The CDR3 is 16 amino acids. The CDR3 loop is CASSLNGGGGTDTQYF. The CDR3 nucleotides are TGTGCCAGCAGCTTAAATGGCGGAGGGGGCACAGATACGCAGTATTTT.

The chain carries TRBV2 and TRBJ1-1; 7 nucleotides align to TRBD1. Germline values: CDR1 SNHLY, CDR2 FYNNEI. Trimming took 7 bases from V and 7 from J; bases not matched to a gene: 12. This CDR3 contains 14 residues. For the CDR3, the DNA is TGTGCCAGCAACGAAGGAGGGGGCGGGGATGAAGCTTTCTTT. Encoded protein: CASNEGGGGDEAFF. The full variable domain, with the rest looked up from reference TRBV2 and TRBJ1-1, is EPEVTQTPSHQVTQMGQEVILRCVPISNHLYFYWYRQILGQKVEFLVSFYNNEISEKSEIFDDQFSVERPDGSNFTLKIRSTKLEDSAMYFCASNEGGGGDEAFFGQGTRLTVV.

V and J are TRBV4-1 and TRBJ1-5; D is unclear. CDR1 is MGHRA, CDR2 YSYEKL, per germline. Trimming stripped 1 base from V and 7 bases from J, with 11 bases between. This CDR3 spans 14 amino acids. This CDR3 reads CASSQGAGEQPQHF. CDR3 in DNA: TGCGCCAGCAGCCAAGGGGCTGGGGAGCAGCCCCAGCATTTT.

The genes are TRBV3-1 (or the pseudogene TRBV3-2) and TRBJ1-6; D ambiguous. The CDR3 covers 14 residues. Germline-derived CDR1 and CDR2 are LGHDT and YNNKEL (reference sequence). V lost 4 bases and J lost 5, with 9 bases in between. This chain's CDR3 is CASSLGTDNSPLHF. The DNA for the CDR3 is TGTGCCAGCAGCCTTGGAACAGATAATTCACCCCTCCACTTT.

The chain uses TRBV5-5 and TRBJ2-3; weak D call: TRBD2 (6 bases). There are 17 residues in the CDR3. Germline V gives CDR1 SGHKS, CDR2 YYEKEE (reference sequence). Trimming took off 5 bases at V and 0 bases at J, with 19 bases between the two ends. The CDR3 here is CASSRTFFRGSTDTQYF. CDR3 in DNA: TGTGCCAGCAGTCGGACGTTTTTCCGGGGGAGCACAGATACGCAGTATTTT.

V usage is TRBV30 and J usage is TRBJ1-5; D remains unclear. The CDR3 is 11 amino acids. V was shortened by 5 bases and J by 5 bases, with 7 bases between the two germline ends. Germline V gives CDR1 GTSNPN, CDR2 SVGIG (reference sequence). Here the CDR3 reads CAWGLYQPQHF. CDR3 DNA sequence: TGTGCCTGGGGTCTTTATCAGCCCCAGCATTTT.

The rearrangement links TRBV6-2 or TRBV6-3 to TRBJ1-2; D remains ambiguous. The CDR3 is made up of 14 amino acids. In germline, CDR1 is MNHEY, CDR2 SVGEGT. V dropped 2 bases and J dropped 3 bases, with 10 bases sitting between them. The CDR3 region is CASSYGSGYYGYTF. The DNA of the CDR3 is TGTGCCAGCAGTTACGGTTCGGGTTACTATGGCTACACCTTC.

The chain links TRBV7-2 to TRBJ2-2, with D tentatively TRBD1 (5 bases). CDR1 is SGHTA, CDR2 FQGNSA, per germline. V was pared by 1 base and J by 5 bases, with 14 bases between. The CDR3 contains 16 residues. CDR3 DNA: TGTGCCAGCAGCTTAGTGGGGCAGGCTGTGACCGGGGAGCTGTTTTTT. Translated: CASSLVGQAVTGELFF.

V and J are TRBV19 and TRBJ2-2; 8 nucleotides match TRBD2. The junction had 6 bases not matched to a gene; V was cut back by 6 bases and J by 3 bases. The CDR3 spans 15 residues. Germline CDR1 and CDR2: LNHDA and SQIVND (reference sequence). CDR3 nucleotide sequence: TGTGCCAGTAGGGGACTAGGGCGGGACACCGGGGAGCTGTTTTTT. Protein sequence: CASRGLGRDTGELFF.

This sequence joins TRBV5-4 and TRBJ2-5, with 14 bases lining up with TRBD2. V shed 4 bases, J shed 3 bases, and the junction held 5 bases outside the gene matches. Germline V gene sequence: CDR1 SGHNT, CDR2 YYREEE (reference sequence). This CDR3 is 16 amino acids long. The CDR3 region is CASSVPGLAGEETQYF. In DNA form, the CDR3 reads TGTGCCAGCAGCGTACCGGGACTAGCGGGGGAAGAGACCCAGTACTTC.

A single count supports this clone. This CDR3 is also generated by other DNA sequences in the sample. The chain carries TRBV19 and TRBJ1-6; D gene ambiguous. V was trimmed by 4 bases and J by 1 base, leaving 5 bases between them. CDR1 is LNHDA and CDR2 is SQIVND in the germline V gene (reference sequence). The CDR3 runs 14 residues. The chain's CDR3 is CASSTVSYNSPLHF. The CDR3 DNA sequence: TGTGCCAGTAGTACGGTGTCCTATAATTCACCCCTCCACTTT.

The V gene is TRBV9, the J gene TRBJ1-6; 10 bases are shared with TRBD1. The germline V gene encodes CDR1 SGDLS and CDR2 YYNGEE. The CDR3 is 16 amino acids. V lost 8 bases to trimming and J lost 7 bases; unmatched junction nucleotides: 12. The DNA of the CDR3 is TGTGCCAGTACCCCGGGACAGGGGCCGGGAAATTCACCCCTCCACTTT. It translates to CASTPGQGPGNSPLHF.